Shown below are 26 T cell receptor beta chains from a single sample sequenced in a study of Graves' ophthalmopathy and Graves' hyperthyroidism. For repertoire sequencing, the TCR beta CDR3 regions were amplified from RNA transcripts. In the first round, RT-PCR was carried out with HTBI primers, and a multiplex PCR formed the second round. From the multiplex PCR reads, TCRdb called clonotypes with MiXCR, one entry per CDR3 protein. The sample lists roughly 610,000 distinct CDR3 sequences, 20% to 25% occurring once. The sample taken for sequencing was peripheral blood. These TCRs come from a woman between 18 and 29 years old with stable Graves' hyperthyroidism. Some clones in this sample may be carry-over from other donors' samples.

This clonotype was seen more than once but under ten times. The V and J genes are TRBV27 and TRBJ2-5, with 8 positions matching TRBD1. V lost 1 base and J lost 2; bases outside the gene matches: 6. CDR1 and CDR2 (germline): MNHEY, SMNVEV (reference sequence). CDR3 length equals 16 residues. The CDR3 DNA follows: TGTGCCAGCAGTTTATATCACGACAGGGGTCAAGAGACCCAGTACTTC. It codes for CASSLYHDRGQETQYF.

The chain carries TRBV19 and TRBJ2-7; 11 bases line up with TRBD2. Germline trimming cut 6 bases from V and 6 bases from J; bases unmatched to any gene: 10. Germline CDR1 LNHDA, CDR2 SQIVND (reference sequence). This CDR3 region has 15 residues. The CDR3 DNA reads as TGTGCCAGTAGCGAAGTGGCTAGCGGGGGGAGCGAGCAGTACTTC. Translation: CASSEVASGGSEQYF.

This clonotype was seen repeatedly, ten times or more. The gene calls are TRBV10-3 and TRBJ1-1; D remains ambiguous. The CDR3 is 15 residues long. The ends were cut back, 6 bases at V and 0 bases at J, with 14 bases in the middle. Germline CDR1 and CDR2: ENHRY and SYGVKD. The CDR3 loop is CAISPKTGMNTEAFF. The CDR3 DNA is TGTGCCATCAGCCCAAAGACCGGGATGAACACTGAAGCTTTCTTT.

The genes are TRBV30 and TRBJ2-5, with D perhaps given as TRBD1 or TRBD2 (5 bases each). Deletions cut 2 bases from V and 5 bases from J, with 12 bases between. The CDR3 is 13 residues long. Germline lookup yields CDR1 GTSNPN and CDR2 SVGIG (reference sequence). CDR3 region: CAWSRLRDETQYF. Here the CDR3 DNA reads TGTGCCTGGAGTCGGCTCCGGGACGAGACCCAGTACTTC. Full variable domain (rest looked up from reference TRBV30 and TRBJ2-5): SQTIHQWPATLVQPVGSPLSLECTVEGTSNPNLYWYRQAAGRGLQLLFYSVGIGQISSEVPQNLSASRPQDRQFILSSKKLLLSDSGFYLCAWSRLRDETQYFGPGTRLLVL.

At least ten counts were recorded for this clonotype. V is TRBV5-1 and J is TRBJ1-6; tentatively, D is TRBD1 (5 bases). This CDR3 is built from 16 residues. The germline gives CDR1 SGHRS, CDR2 YFSETQ. With 4 bases removed from V and 9 bases from J, the gap between germline ends came to 20 bases. The CDR3 reads CASSTNRDTGGSPLHF. The CDR3 DNA reads TGCGCCAGCAGCACTAACCGAGACACCGGGGGTTCACCCCTCCACTTT.

The chain couples TRBV27 to TRBJ2-7, with 7 positions matching TRBD2. V gave up 8 bases and J gave up 6 bases; unmatched junction bases: 7. This CDR3 spans 12 amino acids. Germline CDR1 and CDR2: MNHEY and SMNVEV (reference sequence). CDR3 in DNA: TGTGCCAGCGGGGGGACGGGAGGCGAGCAGTACTTC. Protein sequence: CASGGTGGEQYF.

V is TRBV18 and J is TRBJ1-5; the match to TRBD1 covers 9 bases. Looked up from germline, CDR1 is KGHSH and CDR2 is LQKENI. The V and J ends lost 0 bases and 0 bases, in that order; junction bases with no gene match: 3. This CDR3 comprises 17 residues. The CDR3 DNA reads TGTGCCAGCTCACCACCGGGGGACAGGGATAGCAATCAGCCCCAGCATTTT. Its translation is CASSPPGDRDSNQPQHF.

This clonotype was counted ten times or more. The chain uses TRBV7-2 and TRBJ1-2; D is perhaps TRBD1 (6 bases). CDR1 SGHTA and CDR2 FQGNSA come from the germline V gene. The CDR3 length is 14 residues. The V and J ends lost 4 bases and 4 bases respectively, with 13 bases between them. The CDR3 region is CASSYYRDIYGYTF. In DNA, the CDR3 is TGTGCCAGCAGCTACTACAGGGATATCTATGGCTACACCTTC.

This clonotype has more than one count but fewer than ten. J is TRBJ2-7 and V is TRBV12-3 or TRBV12-4, with 10 nucleotides matching TRBD1. The CDR3 runs 15 residues. V was clipped by 3 bases and J by 2 bases; unmatched bases: 4. This CDR3 is CASSFTGQGTYEQYF. The CDR3, as DNA: TGTGCCAGCAGTTTCACGGGACAGGGGACCTACGAGCAGTACTTC.

This rearrangement joins TRBV6-5 to TRBJ2-6, with a tentative D call TRBD2 (6 bases). The CDR3 spans 16 residues. CDR1 is MNHEY and CDR2 is SVGAGI in the germline V gene. Between the trimmed V and J ends, which lost 4 bases and 2 bases, there was a span of 12 bases. The CDR3 coding sequence is TGTGCCAGCAGTTTAGATCCGGGAGCTGGGGCCAACGTCCTGACTTTC. Translated: CASSLDPGAGANVLTF.

This clonotype occurred many times. The chain joins TRBV7-2 to TRBJ2-7; D perhaps matches TRBD2 (6 bases). CDR3 length: 14 amino acids. Looked up from germline, CDR1 is SGHTA and CDR2 is FQGNSA. V was pared by 0 bases and J by 4 bases, with 10 bases between. The CDR3 DNA reads as TGTGCCAGCAGCTTAGCTCGGGGAGGTTACGAGCAGTACTTC. Translated, it gives CASSLARGGYEQYF.

Turning to this clonotype: This could be a read error, since a much larger clone is one nucleotide away. The rearrangement joins TRBV6-1 to TRBJ1-1; D is unresolved. CDR3 size: 14 residues. CDR1 is MNHNS and CDR2 is SASEGT in the germline V gene. The CDR3 loop is CASSHRRARTEACF. The CDR3 DNA follows: TGTGCCAGCAGTCATCGGAGGGCTCGCACTGAAGCTTGCTTT.

At least ten counts were recorded for this clonotype. In DNA form, the CDR3 reads TGTGCCAGCAGCACCCCGGACAGGGGGCTTGGCGAGCAGTACTTC. It encodes CASSTPDRGLGEQYF. This rearrangement joins TRBV7-2 to TRBJ2-7; TRBD1 matches at 11 bases. The CDR3 covers 15 residues. V shed 5 bases, J shed 6 bases, and the junction held 9 bases outside the gene matches. Germline V gene sequence: CDR1 SGHTA, CDR2 FQGNSA. Supplemented by reference TRBV7-2 and TRBJ2-7, the full variable domain reads GAGVSQSPSNKVTEKGKDVELRCDPISGHTALYWYRQSLGQGLEFLIYFQGNSAPDKSGLPSDRFSAERTGGSVSTLTIQRTQQEDSAVYLCASSTPDRGLGEQYFGPGTRLTVT.

This clonotype was observed many times. The CDR3 DNA is TGTGCCACTAGTACCCGGGACAGGGGATTTGGAAACACCATATATTTT. Protein sequence: CATSTRDRGFGNTIYF. The rearrangement links TRBV15 to TRBJ1-3, with 10 bases that match TRBD1. V lost 9 bases and J lost 3; bases outside the gene matches: 11. CDR1 and CDR2 from the germline V gene are LNHNV and YYDKDF (reference sequence). The CDR3 spans 16 residues.

The gene calls are TRBV19 and TRBJ2-7; D gene unclear. Germline V gives CDR1 LNHDA, CDR2 SQIVND (reference sequence). The CDR3 has 13 amino acids. Deletions cut 5 bases from V and 4 bases from J, with 12 bases between. CDR3 nucleotides: TGTGCCAGTAGTCCCGGCAGGTGGTACGAGCAGTACTTC. It specifies CASSPGRWYEQYF.

This clonotype was seen many times. The rearrangement joins TRBV6-1 to TRBJ2-5; the D gene is possibly TRBD1 (6 bases). This CDR3 has 12 amino acids. The germline V gene has CDR1 MNHNS and CDR2 SASEGT. V lost 3 bases to trimming and J lost 4 bases, with 6 bases between them. As DNA, the CDR3 is TGTGCCAGCAGTGAGACAGGAGAGACCCAGTACTTC. Its translation is CASSETGETQYF.

This clonotype appeared a few times. The rearrangement links TRBV6-1 to TRBJ2-7; D gene ambiguous. CDR1 is MNHNS, CDR2 SASEGT, per germline. There are 11 residues in the CDR3. The germline V and J ends were trimmed by 6 bases and 6 bases, with 9 bases remaining between them. CDR3 nucleotide sequence: TGTGCCAGCAGCCATCGAGCCGAGCAGTACTTC. Amino acid sequence: CASSHRAEQYF.

This clonotype was counted at least ten times. This rearrangement joins TRBV29-1 to TRBJ1-1; D is unclear. V was clipped by 2 bases and J by 0 bases, with 7 bases between them. This CDR3 contains 13 residues. From germline, CDR1 is SQVTM and CDR2 ANQGSEA. The CDR3 is CSVERPLNTEAFF. CDR3 DNA sequence: TGCAGCGTTGAAAGACCGTTGAACACTGAAGCTTTCTTT.

This chain uses TRBV5-1 with TRBJ2-2; possibly TRBD1 for D (7 bases). V lost 4 bases and J 0 bases, leaving 10 bases between the germline ends. Per the germline V gene, CDR1 is SGHRS and CDR2 is YFSETQ. The CDR3 is made up of 15 amino acids. The CDR3 sequence: CASSRGTANTGELFF. The CDR3 nucleotides are TGCGCCAGCAGCCGGGGGACAGCGAACACCGGGGAGCTGTTTTTT.

This sequence joins TRBV12-3 or TRBV12-4 and TRBJ1-1; 9 bases are shared with TRBD1. The CDR3 sequence is 14 residues long. J was trimmed by 4 bases and V by 6 bases; bases with no gene match: 6. Here the CDR3 reads CASSPPGQGTEAFF. In nucleotides, the CDR3 is TGTGCCAGCAGCCCCCCGGGACAGGGCACTGAAGCTTTCTTT.

The sample holds many counts of this clonotype. The V call is TRBV13, the J call TRBJ1-2; D call uncertain. The V gene's germline CDR1 is PRHDT and CDR2 FYEKMQ (reference sequence). This CDR3 contains 15 residues. Trimming pared 5 bases from V and 2 bases from J, leaving 15 bases between. As DNA, the CDR3 is TGTGCCAGCAGCCGGGAAAACATTCCCAACTATGGCTACACCTTC. This sequence encodes CASSRENIPNYGYTF.

Many counts were recorded for this clonotype. The chain combines TRBV28 with TRBJ1-6, with D tentatively TRBD1 (6 bases). Per the germline V gene, CDR1 is MDHEN and CDR2 is SYDVKM. V shed 5 bases and J shed 6 bases, with 17 bases lying between them. The CDR3 has 16 residues. The CDR3: CASSPRGVLGNSPLHF. The DNA for the CDR3 is TGTGCCAGCAGTCCTAGGGGGGTTTTGGGTAATTCACCCCTCCACTTT.

Ten or more counts support this clonotype. The genes are TRBV5-1 and TRBJ1-2; D is ambiguous. Germline V lookup: CDR1 SGHRS, CDR2 YFSETQ. Trimming took 3 bases from V and 6 from J, leaving 15 bases between them. This CDR3 has 14 residues. The CDR3 nucleotides read TGCGCCAGCAGCTCAGCATTGGGGTCCGATGGCTACACCTTC. This gives the protein CASSSALGSDGYTF.

The genes are TRBV11-1 and TRBJ2-7; 7 bases map to TRBD1. CDR1 and CDR2 (germline): SGHAT, FQDESV (reference sequence). Trimming cost V 5 bases and J 2 bases; bases outside gene matches: 9. CDR3 size: 15 residues. This CDR3 reads CASSPNGQATYEQYF. CDR3 in DNA: TGTGCCAGCAGCCCAAATGGACAGGCTACCTACGAGCAGTACTTC.

This clonotype was observed at least ten times. The chain uses TRBV6-1 and TRBJ2-4; TRBD1 matches 8 bases. V lost 7 bases to trimming and J lost 1 base; unmatched junction nucleotides: 3. The CDR3 extends over 14 amino acids. The germline V gene has CDR1 MNHNS and CDR2 SASEGT. DNA of the CDR3: TGTGCCAGCAAAGACAGGGGCGCCAAAAACATTCAGTACTTC. Protein: CASKDRGAKNIQYF.

The rearrangement joins TRBV14 to TRBJ1-5; TRBD1 aligns across 7 bases. This CDR3 spans 15 amino acids. Looked up from germline, CDR1 is SGHDN and CDR2 is FVKESK. The trim removed 2 bases at V and 5 bases at J, leaving 6 bases unmatched. CDR3 residues: CASSQSRGNDQPQHF. CDR3 nucleotide sequence: TGTGCCAGCAGCCAATCCAGGGGGAATGATCAGCCCCAGCATTTT.